These 30 T cell receptor beta chains were all obtained from the same sample, sequenced in a study of a mutant IDH1 vaccine in newly diagnosed glioma. Time point of the sample: baseline, week 1 (first vaccination visit). As to treatment: pre-vaccination baseline after standard-of-care therapy. Sequencing used immunoSEQ multiplex PCR; TCRdb keeps in-frame clones, though not all of them. Among about 92,000 clones, 83% were seen once, and the ten largest hold 7% to 9%. Material: PBMCs, obtained from a glioma patient treated with radiotherapy, temozolomide or both. All receptors derive from a woman aged 45-65 years with glioma.

V usage is TRBV5-1 and J usage is TRBJ2-7; D ambiguous. Trimming stripped 0 bases from V and 0 bases from J, with 4 bases between. Germline CDR1 is SGHRS and CDR2 is YFSETQ. The CDR3 runs 13 residues. As DNA, the CDR3 is TGCGCCAGCAGCTTGGCCAGCTCCTACGAGCAGTACTTC. Translated: CASSLASSYEQYF.

This clone showed up just a few times. CDR3 region: CASSVNTGTPAYEQYF. In DNA form, the CDR3 reads TGTGCCAGCAGCGTTAACACCGGGACCCCCGCCTACGAGCAGTACTTC. This chain joins TRBV9 and TRBJ2-7, with D perhaps matching TRBD1 or TRBD2 (5 bases each). CDR3 length equals 16 residues. Germline V gene data show CDR1 as SGDLS and CDR2 as YYNGEE. Trimming shortened V by 2 bases and J by 2 bases, and 17 bases separated the two germline ends.

This clone was recorded once. CDR3 residues: CAWSVGRDRGLTNEKLFF. The DNA of the CDR3 is TGTGCCTGGAGTGTAGGCCGGGACAGGGGCCTAACTAATGAAAAACTGTTTTTT. The J gene is TRBJ1-4, the V gene TRBV30; 10 nucleotides agree with TRBD1. Germline V CDR1 and CDR2: GTSNPN, SVGIG (reference sequence). J lost 1 base, V lost 0 bases, and 8 bases had no gene match. The CDR3 is made up of 18 amino acids. Looking up the rest from reference TRBV30 and TRBJ1-4 gives the full variable domain: SQTIHQWPATLVQPVGSPLSLECTVEGTSNPNLYWYRQAAGRGLQLLFYSVGIGQISSEVPQNLSASRPQDRQFILSSKKLLLSDSGFYLCAWSVGRDRGLTNEKLFFGSGTQLSVL.

The chain joins TRBV5-1 to TRBJ2-3; a possible D gene is TRBD1 (6 bases). This CDR3 has 15 amino acids. The V and J ends lost 4 bases and 6 bases respectively, with 18 bases between them. CDR1 SGHRS and CDR2 YFSETQ come from the germline V gene. The CDR3 protein is CASSTRGHPRDTQYF. For the CDR3, the DNA is TGCGCCAGCAGCACGAGGGGACACCCAAGGGATACGCAGTATTTT.

The V call is TRBV5-1, the J call TRBJ2-5, with 11 bases matching TRBD1. V shed 5 bases and J 5 bases; nucleotides not matched to a gene: 11. CDR1 is SGHRS and CDR2 is YFSETQ in the germline V gene. CDR3 length equals 16 residues. The CDR3 loop is CASSPGQGAHFETQYF. CDR3 nucleotide sequence: TGCGCCAGCAGTCCCGGACAGGGGGCGCATTTTGAGACCCAGTACTTC.

This sequence joins TRBV27 and TRBJ2-7; D is perhaps TRBD1 (5 bases). CDR1 and CDR2 (germline): MNHEY, SMNVEV (reference sequence). CDR3 size: 15 residues. Trimming removed 5 bases from V and 0 bases from J, with 14 bases in between. The CDR3 coding sequence is TGTGCCAGCAGTCCTCGAAGGGGCCTCTCCTACGAGCAGTACTTC. Translated, it gives CASSPRRGLSYEQYF.

This chain connects TRBV6-1 to TRBJ2-7, with D tentatively TRBD2 (7 bases). V was cut by 7 bases and J by 2 bases, with 15 bases left in between. This CDR3 contains 14 residues. Germline assignment: CDR1 MNHNS and CDR2 SASEGT. Here the CDR3 DNA reads TGTGCCAGCAAGCACGGGGGGCCCCCCTACGAGCAGTACTTC. Translating it yields CASKHGGPPYEQYF.

V usage is TRBV6-5 and J usage is TRBJ1-2, with D possibly being TRBD1 (5 bases). In germline, CDR1 is MNHEY, CDR2 SVGAGI. The CDR3 is 14 amino acids. Between the trimmed V and J ends, which lost 8 bases and 4 bases, there was a span of 17 bases. CDR3 sequence reads: CASGSAGGGYGYTF. In DNA form, the CDR3 reads TGTGCCAGCGGTTCTGCCGGGGGGGGCTATGGCTACACCTTC.

The J gene is TRBJ2-1, the V gene TRBV10-3; no clear D. The CDR3 length is 18 residues. The germline V and J ends were trimmed by 0 bases and 6 bases, with 21 bases remaining between them. Germline CDR1 ENHRY, CDR2 SYGVKD. The chain's CDR3 is CAISESVETAAKINEQFF. The CDR3 DNA sequence: TGTGCCATCAGTGAGTCTGTGGAAACAGCAGCGAAAATCAATGAGCAGTTCTTC.

The chain has TRBV30 and TRBJ2-6, with a tentative D call TRBD1 (6 bases). This CDR3 region has 19 residues. Per germline, CDR1 GTSNPN and CDR2 SVGIG (reference sequence). Deletions cut 0 bases from V and 3 bases from J, with 21 bases between. In DNA, the CDR3 is TGTGCCTGGAGTGTACAAGGGCAGGGGTGGGGATATGGGGCCAACGTCCTGACTTTC. Residues: CAWSVQGQGWGYGANVLTF.

This chain uses TRBV9 with TRBJ2-7, with 9 bases aligning to TRBD1. The CDR3 loop spans 17 amino acids. V shed 3 bases and J 2 bases; nucleotides not matched to a gene: 12. CDR1 is SGDLS and CDR2 is YYNGEE in the germline V gene. The DNA for the CDR3 is TGTGCCAGCAGCGCCTATTCCGGGACAGGGCTTGCCTACGAGCAGTACTTC. Translation gives CASSAYSGTGLAYEQYF.

The DNA for the CDR3 is TGTGCCAGCAGCGAGCTAGCGCTAAGTACCGGGGAGCTGTTTTTT. Its translation: CASSELALSTGELFF. The V gene is TRBV9, the J gene TRBJ2-2; a possible D gene is TRBD2 (6 bases). The CDR3 has 15 amino acids. The germline V and J ends were trimmed by 3 bases and 5 bases, with 14 bases remaining between them. Germline V gives CDR1 SGDLS, CDR2 YYNGEE.

This clone was picked up a small number of times. V is TRBV19 and J is TRBJ1-1; D is ambiguous. Germline-derived CDR1 and CDR2 are LNHDA and SQIVND (reference sequence). The CDR3 consists of 13 residues. V shed 7 bases and J shed 3 bases, with 12 bases lying between them. CDR3 amino acids: CASTSLLYTEAFF. For the CDR3, the DNA is TGTGCCAGTACCTCTCTCTTGTACACTGAAGCTTTCTTT.

This clone was seen a handful of times. The rearrangement uses TRBV19 and TRBJ2-5; a weak D match, TRBD2 (5 bases). Germline V gives CDR1 LNHDA, CDR2 SQIVND (reference sequence). V shed 4 bases and J shed 5 bases, with 11 bases lying between them. The CDR3 has 13 amino acids. CDR3 in amino acids: CASSTRAQETQYF. DNA for the CDR3: TGTGCCAGTAGTACGAGGGCCCAGGAGACCCAGTACTTC.

This sequence joins TRBV6-5 and TRBJ2-5, with D perhaps matching TRBD1 (5 bases). Between the trimmed V and J ends, which lost 0 bases and 5 bases, there was a span of 10 bases. Germline CDR1 and CDR2: MNHEY and SVGAGI. The CDR3 has 14 amino acids. CDR3 sequence (DNA): TGTGCCAGCAGTTACTCTCAGGGCGCGGAGACCCAGTACTTC. Its protein product is CASSYSQGAETQYF.

The V call is TRBV7-2, the J call TRBJ2-3, with 12 bases matching TRBD2. The V segment lost 7 bases and the J segment 3 bases; nucleotides outside the gene matches: 17. The CDR3 has 19 amino acids. The germline gives CDR1 SGHTA, CDR2 FQGNSA. As DNA, the CDR3 is TGTGCCAGCATATCGAAACCTAGACTAGCGGGGGAAGCAACAGATACGCAGTATTTT. As protein: CASISKPRLAGEATDTQYF. Filled out from reference TRBV7-2 and TRBJ2-3, the complete variable domain reads GAGVSQSPSNKVTEKGKDVELRCDPISGHTALYWYRQSLGQGLEFLIYFQGNSAPDKSGLPSDRFSAERTGGSVSTLTIQRTQQEDSAVYLCASISKPRLAGEATDTQYFGPGTRLTVL.

Only one count was recorded for this clone. This chain links TRBV5-1 with TRBJ2-7, with unresolved D. Germline values: CDR1 SGHRS, CDR2 YFSETQ. The CDR3 consists of 14 residues. V shed 0 bases and J shed 6 bases, with 13 bases lying between them. CDR3 bases: TGCGCCAGCAGCTTGGAGTTAGTCGAGCGCGAGCAGTACTTC. Translated: CASSLELVEREQYF.

The chain links TRBV6-1 to TRBJ2-5; D is perhaps TRBD2 (7 bases). Germline values: CDR1 MNHNS, CDR2 SASEGT. The CDR3 loop spans 16 amino acids. V lost 1 base, J lost 4 bases, and 16 bases lay in between. The CDR3 nucleotides are TGTGCCAGCAGTGAAGAAGGCGGGGGCCGCTCAGAGACCCAGTACTTC. Protein sequence: CASSEEGGGRSETQYF.

This clone has just one count. The J gene is TRBJ1-3, the V gene TRBV6-6; D ambiguous. The germline V gene encodes CDR1 MNHNY and CDR2 SVGAGI (reference sequence). V was clipped by 6 bases and J by 4 bases, with 19 bases between them. This CDR3 is built from 16 residues. This CDR3 reads CASSTSPRLEGNTIYF. Written as DNA, the CDR3 is TGTGCCAGCAGCACAAGTCCAAGGCTGGAAGGAAACACCATATATTTT.

The chain combines TRBV7-2 with TRBJ1-2, with TRBD1 as a possible D gene (6 bases). Germline-derived CDR1 and CDR2 are SGHTA and FQGNSA. Trimming left V 1 base short and J 5 bases short, with 17 bases between. This CDR3 contains 16 residues. The CDR3 protein is CASSLVGGRGPYGYTF. The CDR3 nucleotides read TGTGCCAGCAGCTTAGTTGGCGGCAGGGGTCCGTATGGCTACACCTTC.

The V and J genes are TRBV5-1 and TRBJ1-1; D call uncertain. With 8 bases removed from V and 4 bases from J, the gap between germline ends came to 12 bases. The CDR3 runs to 12 residues. Germline V gene lookup returns CDR1 SGHRS and CDR2 YFSETQ. The CDR3 bases are TGCGCCAGTCGAAACGAGGGCACTGAAGCTTTCTTT. As protein: CASRNEGTEAFF.

The CDR3: CASSELRGRTLNYGYTF. As DNA, the CDR3 is TGTGCCAGCAGTGAACTCAGGGGGCGGACTTTAAACTATGGCTACACCTTC. The chain couples TRBV6-1 to TRBJ1-2; TRBD1 aligns across 8 bases. V lost 2 bases, J lost 2 bases, and 10 bases stayed unmatched. The CDR3 is 17 amino acids. From germline, CDR1 is MNHNS and CDR2 SASEGT.

The chain employs TRBV7-2 and TRBJ1-3; D not resolved. The CDR3 totals 15 residues. With 0 bases removed from V and 4 bases from J, the gap between germline ends came to 10 bases. Germline CDR1 reads SGHTA; CDR2 reads FQGNSA. CDR3 in amino acids: CASSLAEVQGNTIYF. In DNA, the CDR3 is TGTGCCAGCAGCTTAGCGGAGGTACAGGGAAACACCATATATTTT.

The V call is TRBV27, the J call TRBJ2-3, with 10 positions matching TRBD1. The CDR3 totals 15 residues. V was clipped by 3 bases and J by 4 bases; unmatched bases: 4. The germline gives CDR1 MNHEY, CDR2 SMNVEV (reference sequence). CDR3 sequence reads: CASSFRDRGADTQYF. As DNA, the CDR3 is TGTGCCAGCAGTTTCCGGGACAGGGGTGCAGATACGCAGTATTTT.

This chain uses TRBV2 with TRBJ1-4; 7 bases are shared with TRBD1. V gave up 7 bases and J gave up 7 bases; unmatched junction bases: 21. The CDR3 length is 18 residues. Germline CDR1 SNHLY, CDR2 FYNNEI. The CDR3 loop reads CASTRQISTGLTGEKLFF. CDR3 DNA sequence: TGTGCCAGCACCAGACAGATTTCGACAGGGTTGACGGGTGAAAAACTGTTTTTT.

The V and J genes are TRBV27 and TRBJ1-1, with 8 bases aligning to TRBD1. Germline V lookup: CDR1 MNHEY, CDR2 SMNVEV (reference sequence). V lost 5 bases to trimming and J lost 0 bases; unmatched junction nucleotides: 14. The CDR3 runs 18 residues. The DNA of the CDR3 is TGTGCCAGCAGTAGTAACCGGGACAGGAGACGGGTGAACACTGAAGCTTTCTTT. Its protein product is CASSSNRDRRRVNTEAFF.

The chain joins TRBV10-3 to TRBJ1-5; D not resolved. V lost 2 bases and J lost 1, with 9 bases in between. The CDR3 consists of 15 residues. CDR1 is ENHRY and CDR2 is SYGVKD in the germline V gene. The CDR3 region is CAISEGFSSNQPQHF. The CDR3 DNA sequence: TGTGCCATCAGTGAGGGGTTTTCGAGCAATCAGCCCCAGCATTTT.

J is TRBJ2-3 and V is TRBV5-6; 10 nucleotides align to TRBD2. V trimming: 4 bases; J trimming: 6 bases; junction bases outside the gene matches: 5. The CDR3 has 14 amino acids. CDR1 and CDR2 (germline): SGHDT, YYEEEE. This CDR3 reads CASSLKGLADTQYF. The CDR3 DNA is TGTGCCAGCAGCCTGAAGGGACTAGCGGATACGCAGTATTTT.

This clone was counted only a few times. V gene TRBV6-4 combines with J gene TRBJ1-5; maybe TRBD1 (5 bases). The CDR3 sequence is 14 residues long. The germline CDR1 and CDR2 sequences are MRHNA and SNTAGT. V was cut by 6 bases and J by 5 bases, with 14 bases left in between. CDR3 residues: CASRSGGWDQPQHF. The CDR3 DNA is TGTGCCAGCAGGTCGGGGGGGTGGGATCAGCCCCAGCATTTT.

The chain combines TRBV7-8 with TRBJ1-1, with D uncertain. Trimming removed 5 bases from V and 8 bases from J, with 12 bases in between. The CDR3 extends over 12 amino acids. The germline CDR1 and CDR2 sequences are SGHVS and FQNEAQ. CDR3 region: CASSRPGPEAFF. CDR3 DNA sequence: TGTGCCAGCAGCCGACCAGGCCCCGAAGCTTTCTTT.